Listed here is a single T cell receptor beta chain. Its antigen is not known. Naive CD8 isolation took CD45RO-negative cells positively selected for CCR7 and excluded terminally differentiated effector memory CD45RA+ cells. The V gene lost 0 bases and the J gene lost 4 bases, with 12 bases spanning the gap. CDR3 length: 16 residues. Germline CDR1 reads SEHNR; CDR2 reads FQNEAQ (reference sequence). Data came from immunoSEQ multiplex PCR; TCRdb stores just in-frame clones and leaves some out. The sample has approximately 2,000,000 clones, roughly 93% seen once. These data are taken from a study of shared clonotypes between healthy human individuals. Study-level findings and limits: Memory subsets generally showed lower estimated richness than naive subsets.

The chain combines TRBV7-9 with TRBJ2-2; D gene unclear. Sequenced input: naive CD8+ T cells from PBMCs. The TCR comes from a man aged 18 to 30 in good health. Some clones in this sample may be carry-over from other donors' samples. The DNA for the CDR3 is TGTGCCAGCAGCTTAGCCCCCTCCACCCGCACCGGGGAGCTGTTTTTT. It codes for CASSLAPSTRTGELFF.